This T cell receptor (beta chain) is from a study of post-analysis software for immune sequencing data. Study background: Included courses were relapsing-remitting and secondary progressive multiple sclerosis; progressive-relapsing multiple sclerosis was also included.

cDNA libraries of TCR beta carried unique molecular identifiers. The yield from around 1 to 10 million T cells was around 500,000 cDNA molecules in total. TCRdb ran MiXCR on the PCR reads and lists one entry per CDR3 protein. The sample has 350,000 to 500,000 distinct CDR3 sequences, approximately 37% seen once. General study points: Elevated frequency relative to controls characterized roughly 5 TRBV segments in patients, TRBV5-6, TRBV5-1 and TRBV20-1 among them. Significantly lower normalized Chao1 diversity was seen in multiple sclerosis patients than in controls. The F measure placed samples prepared in the same batch into strongly shared clusters.

This clonotype has only a few counts. As yet, its antigen is unknown. CDR3 length: 17 amino acids. Germline V gene lookup returns CDR1 DFQATT and CDR2 SNEGSKA (reference sequence). The V gene end was trimmed by 4 bases and the J gene end by 1 base; junction bases not matched to a gene: 16. The receptor's source is a girl between 2 and 10 years old with multiple sclerosis. Sequencing was done on a sample of blood. V is TRBV20-1 and J is TRBJ2-7; 7 bases fit TRBD1. The CDR3 DNA reads as TGCAGTGCTACATGGGACAGTCAACGCCGTTGGTCCTACGAGCAGTACTTC. The encoded protein is CSATWDSQRRWSYEQYF.